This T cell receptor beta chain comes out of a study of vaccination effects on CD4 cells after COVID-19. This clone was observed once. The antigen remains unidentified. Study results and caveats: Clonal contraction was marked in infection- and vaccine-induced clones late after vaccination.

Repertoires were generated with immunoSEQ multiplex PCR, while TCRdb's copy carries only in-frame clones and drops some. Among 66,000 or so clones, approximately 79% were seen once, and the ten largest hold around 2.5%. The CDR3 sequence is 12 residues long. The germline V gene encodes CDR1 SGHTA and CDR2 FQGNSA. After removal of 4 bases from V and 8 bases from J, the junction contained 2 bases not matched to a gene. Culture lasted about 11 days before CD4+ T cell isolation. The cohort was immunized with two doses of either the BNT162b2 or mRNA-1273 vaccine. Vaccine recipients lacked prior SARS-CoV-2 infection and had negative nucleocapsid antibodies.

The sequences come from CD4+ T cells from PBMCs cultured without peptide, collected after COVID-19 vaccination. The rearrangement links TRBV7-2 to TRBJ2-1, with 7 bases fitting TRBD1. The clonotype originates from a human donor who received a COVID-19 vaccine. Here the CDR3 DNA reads TGTGCCAGCAGCTCGACAGGGTATGAGCAGTTCTTC. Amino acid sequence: CASSSTGYEQFF.